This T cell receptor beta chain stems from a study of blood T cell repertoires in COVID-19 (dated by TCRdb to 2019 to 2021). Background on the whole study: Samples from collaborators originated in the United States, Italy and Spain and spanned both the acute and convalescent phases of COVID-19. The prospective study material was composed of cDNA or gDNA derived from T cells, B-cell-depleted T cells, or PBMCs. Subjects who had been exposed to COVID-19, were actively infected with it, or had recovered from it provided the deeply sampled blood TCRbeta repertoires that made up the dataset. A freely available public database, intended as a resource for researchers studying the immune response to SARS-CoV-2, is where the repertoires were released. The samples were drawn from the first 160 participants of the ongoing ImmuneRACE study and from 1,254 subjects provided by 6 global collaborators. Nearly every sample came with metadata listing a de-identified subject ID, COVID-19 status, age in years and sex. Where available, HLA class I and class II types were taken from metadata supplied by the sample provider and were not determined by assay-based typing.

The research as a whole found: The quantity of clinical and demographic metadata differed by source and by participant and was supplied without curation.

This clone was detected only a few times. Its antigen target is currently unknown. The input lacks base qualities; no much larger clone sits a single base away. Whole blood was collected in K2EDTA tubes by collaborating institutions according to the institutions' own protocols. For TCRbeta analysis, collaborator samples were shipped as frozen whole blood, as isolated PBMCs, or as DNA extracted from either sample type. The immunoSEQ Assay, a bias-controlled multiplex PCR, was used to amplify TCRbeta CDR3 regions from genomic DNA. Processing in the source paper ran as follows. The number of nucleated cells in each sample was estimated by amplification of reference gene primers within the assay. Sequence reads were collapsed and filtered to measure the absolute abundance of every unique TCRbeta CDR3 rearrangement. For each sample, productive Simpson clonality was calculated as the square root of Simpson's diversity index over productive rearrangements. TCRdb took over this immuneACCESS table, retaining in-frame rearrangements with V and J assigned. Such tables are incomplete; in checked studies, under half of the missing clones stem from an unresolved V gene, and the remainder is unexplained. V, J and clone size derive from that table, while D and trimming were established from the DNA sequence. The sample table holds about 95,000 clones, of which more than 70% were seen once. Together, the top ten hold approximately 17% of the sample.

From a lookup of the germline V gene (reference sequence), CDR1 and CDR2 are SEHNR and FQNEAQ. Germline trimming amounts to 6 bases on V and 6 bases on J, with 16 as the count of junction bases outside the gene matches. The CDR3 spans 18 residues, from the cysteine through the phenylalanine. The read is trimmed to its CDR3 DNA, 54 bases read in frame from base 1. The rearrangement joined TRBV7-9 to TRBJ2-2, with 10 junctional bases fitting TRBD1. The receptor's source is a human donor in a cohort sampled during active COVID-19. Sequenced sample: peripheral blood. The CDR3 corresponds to CASSSGGRDRGSPGELFF. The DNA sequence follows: TGTGCCAGCAGTTCCGGGGGGCGGGACAGGGGATCGCCCGGGGAGCTGTTTTTT.